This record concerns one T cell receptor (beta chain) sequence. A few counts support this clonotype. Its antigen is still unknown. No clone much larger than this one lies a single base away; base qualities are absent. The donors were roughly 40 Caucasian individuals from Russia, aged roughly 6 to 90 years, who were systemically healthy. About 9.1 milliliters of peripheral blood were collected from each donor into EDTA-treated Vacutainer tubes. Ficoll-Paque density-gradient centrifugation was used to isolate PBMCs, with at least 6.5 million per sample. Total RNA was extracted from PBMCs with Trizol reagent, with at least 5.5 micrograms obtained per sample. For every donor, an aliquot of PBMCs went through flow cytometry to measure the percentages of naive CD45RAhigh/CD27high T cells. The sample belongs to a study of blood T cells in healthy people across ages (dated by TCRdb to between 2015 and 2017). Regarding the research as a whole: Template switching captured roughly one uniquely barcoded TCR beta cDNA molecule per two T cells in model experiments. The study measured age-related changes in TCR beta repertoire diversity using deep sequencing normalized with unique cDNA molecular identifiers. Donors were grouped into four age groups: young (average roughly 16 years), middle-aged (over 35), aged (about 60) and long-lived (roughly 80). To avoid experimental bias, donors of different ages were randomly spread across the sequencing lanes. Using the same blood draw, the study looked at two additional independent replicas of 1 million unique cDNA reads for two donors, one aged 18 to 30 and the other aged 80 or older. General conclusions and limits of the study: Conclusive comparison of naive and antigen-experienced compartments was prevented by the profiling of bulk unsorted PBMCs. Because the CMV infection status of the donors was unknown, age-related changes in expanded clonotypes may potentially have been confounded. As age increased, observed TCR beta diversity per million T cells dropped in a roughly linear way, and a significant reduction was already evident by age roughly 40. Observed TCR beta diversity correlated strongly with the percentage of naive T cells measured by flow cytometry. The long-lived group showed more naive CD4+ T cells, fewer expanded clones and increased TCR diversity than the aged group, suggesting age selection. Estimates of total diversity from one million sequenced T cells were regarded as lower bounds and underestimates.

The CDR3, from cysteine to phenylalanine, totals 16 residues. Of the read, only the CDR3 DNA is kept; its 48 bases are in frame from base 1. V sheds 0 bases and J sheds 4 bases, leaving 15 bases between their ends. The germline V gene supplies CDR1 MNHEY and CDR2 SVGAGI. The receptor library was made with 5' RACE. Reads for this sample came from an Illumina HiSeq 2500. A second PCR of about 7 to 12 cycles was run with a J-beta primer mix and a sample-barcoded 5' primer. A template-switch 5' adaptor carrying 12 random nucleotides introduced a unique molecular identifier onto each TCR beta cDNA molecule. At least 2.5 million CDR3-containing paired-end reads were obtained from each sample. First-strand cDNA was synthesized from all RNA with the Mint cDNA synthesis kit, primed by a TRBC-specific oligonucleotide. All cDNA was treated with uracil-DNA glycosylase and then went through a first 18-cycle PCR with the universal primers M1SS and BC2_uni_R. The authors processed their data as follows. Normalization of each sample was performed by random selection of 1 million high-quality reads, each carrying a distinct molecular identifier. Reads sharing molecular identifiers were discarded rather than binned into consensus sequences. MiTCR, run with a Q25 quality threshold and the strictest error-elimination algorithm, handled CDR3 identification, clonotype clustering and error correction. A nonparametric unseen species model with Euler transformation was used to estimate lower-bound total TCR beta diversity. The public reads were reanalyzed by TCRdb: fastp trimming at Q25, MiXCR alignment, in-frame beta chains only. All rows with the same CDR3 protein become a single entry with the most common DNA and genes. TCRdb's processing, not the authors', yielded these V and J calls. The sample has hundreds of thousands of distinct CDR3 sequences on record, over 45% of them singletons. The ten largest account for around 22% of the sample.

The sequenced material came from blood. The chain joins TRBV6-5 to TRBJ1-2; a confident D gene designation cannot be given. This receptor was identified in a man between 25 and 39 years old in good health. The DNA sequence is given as TGTGCCAGCAGTTACTCGCTTGCTCTGGCAGGCTATGGCTACACCTTC. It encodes CASSYSLALAGYGYTF.